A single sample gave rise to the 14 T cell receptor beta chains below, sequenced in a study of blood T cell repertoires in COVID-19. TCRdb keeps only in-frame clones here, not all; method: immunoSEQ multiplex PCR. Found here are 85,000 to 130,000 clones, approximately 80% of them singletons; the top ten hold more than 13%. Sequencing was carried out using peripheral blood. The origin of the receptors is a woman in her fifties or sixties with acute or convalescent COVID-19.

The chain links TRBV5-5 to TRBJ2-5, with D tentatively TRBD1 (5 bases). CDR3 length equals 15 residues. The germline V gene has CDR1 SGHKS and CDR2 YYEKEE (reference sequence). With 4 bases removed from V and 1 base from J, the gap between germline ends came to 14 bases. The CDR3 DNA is TGTGCCAGCAGCCCCTTCCAGGGCGGCCAAGAGACCCAGTACTTC. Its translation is CASSPFQGGQETQYF. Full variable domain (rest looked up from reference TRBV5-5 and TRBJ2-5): DAGVTQSPTHLIKTRGQQVTLRCSPISGHKSVSWYQQVLGQGPQFIFQYYEKEERGRGNFPDRFSARQFPNYSSELNVNALLLGDSALYLCASSPFQGGQETQYFGPGTRLLVL.

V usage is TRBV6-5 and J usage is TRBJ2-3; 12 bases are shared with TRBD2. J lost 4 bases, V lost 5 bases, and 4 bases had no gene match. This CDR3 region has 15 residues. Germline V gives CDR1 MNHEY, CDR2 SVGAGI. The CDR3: CASSRLAGVADTQYF. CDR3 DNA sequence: TGTGCCAGCAGTCGACTAGCGGGAGTAGCAGATACGCAGTATTTT.

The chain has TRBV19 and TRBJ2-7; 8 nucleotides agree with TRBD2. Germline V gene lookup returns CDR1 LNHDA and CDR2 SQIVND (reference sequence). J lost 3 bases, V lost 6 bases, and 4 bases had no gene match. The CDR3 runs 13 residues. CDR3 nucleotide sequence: TGTGCCAGTAGGGGACTAGATCTCTACGAGCAGTACTTC. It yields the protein CASRGLDLYEQYF. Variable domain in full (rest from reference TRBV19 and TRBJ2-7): DGGITQSPKYLFRKEGQNVTLSCEQNLNHDAMYWYRQDPGQGLRLIYYSQIVNDFQKGDIAEGYSVSREKKESFPLTVTSAQKNPTAFYLCASRGLDLYEQYFGPGTRLTVT.

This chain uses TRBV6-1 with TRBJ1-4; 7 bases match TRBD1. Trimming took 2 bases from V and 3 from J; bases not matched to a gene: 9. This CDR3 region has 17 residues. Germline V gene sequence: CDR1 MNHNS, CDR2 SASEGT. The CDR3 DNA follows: TGTGCCAGCAGTGAAACCGGGTCCAGGGGGGCTAATGAAAAACTGTTTTTT. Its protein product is CASSETGSRGANEKLFF.

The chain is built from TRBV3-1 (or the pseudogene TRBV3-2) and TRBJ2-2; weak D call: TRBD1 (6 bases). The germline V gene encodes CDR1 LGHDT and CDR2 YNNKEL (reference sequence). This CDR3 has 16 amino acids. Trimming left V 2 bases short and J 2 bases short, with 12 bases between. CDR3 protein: CASSQFKGVNTGELFF. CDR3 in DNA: TGTGCCAGCAGCCAATTCAAGGGGGTTAACACCGGGGAGCTGTTTTTT.

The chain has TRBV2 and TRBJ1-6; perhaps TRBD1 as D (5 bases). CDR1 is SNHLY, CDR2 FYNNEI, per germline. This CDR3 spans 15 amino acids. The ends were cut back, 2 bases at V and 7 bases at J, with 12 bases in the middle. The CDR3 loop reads CASSEYGGYNSPLHF. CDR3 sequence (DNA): TGTGCCAGCAGTGAATACGGGGGTTACAATTCACCCCTCCACTTT.

The CDR3 DNA is TGCGCCAGCAGCCACCAGGGGGTCGGAAACACCATATATTTT. Protein product: CASSHQGVGNTIYF. This chain uses TRBV4-1 with TRBJ1-3; 7 bases are a match to TRBD1. The CDR3 is 14 amino acids. Unmatched junction bases numbered 3, after V lost 3 bases and J lost 4 bases. CDR1 and CDR2 from the germline V gene are MGHRA and YSYEKL.

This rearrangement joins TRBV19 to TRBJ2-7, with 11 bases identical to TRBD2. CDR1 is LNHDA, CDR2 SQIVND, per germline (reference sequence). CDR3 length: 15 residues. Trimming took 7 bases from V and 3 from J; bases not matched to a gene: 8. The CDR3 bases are TGTGCCAGTATTTCACCCGGGACTAGCGGCTACGAGCAGTACTTC. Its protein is CASISPGTSGYEQYF.

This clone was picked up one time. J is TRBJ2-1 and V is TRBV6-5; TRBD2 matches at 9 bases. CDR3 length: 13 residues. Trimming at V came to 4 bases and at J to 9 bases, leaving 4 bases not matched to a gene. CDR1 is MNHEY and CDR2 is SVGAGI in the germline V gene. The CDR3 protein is CASSSVREGEQFF. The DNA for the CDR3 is TGTGCCAGCAGTTCGGTGCGGGAGGGTGAGCAGTTCTTC.

The CDR3 DNA sequence: TGTGCCAGCAGCTTATCAACGGGGGACTATGGCTACACCTTC. Translated, it gives CASSLSTGDYGYTF. The V and J genes are TRBV7-2 and TRBJ1-2; weak D call: TRBD1 (5 bases). This CDR3 region has 14 residues. The germline V gene encodes CDR1 SGHTA and CDR2 FQGNSA. V lost 2 bases and J lost 3, with 10 bases in between. Together with reference TRBV7-2 and TRBJ1-2, the CDR3 gives the full variable domain: GAGVSQSPSNKVTEKGKDVELRCDPISGHTALYWYRQSLGQGLEFLIYFQGNSAPDKSGLPSDRFSAERTGGSVSTLTIQRTQQEDSAVYLCASSLSTGDYGYTFGSGTRLTVV.

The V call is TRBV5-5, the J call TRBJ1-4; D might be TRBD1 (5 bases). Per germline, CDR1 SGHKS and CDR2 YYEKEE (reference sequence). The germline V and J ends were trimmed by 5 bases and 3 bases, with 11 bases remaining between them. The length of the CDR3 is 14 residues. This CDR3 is CASSIDSANEKLFF. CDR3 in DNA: TGTGCCAGCAGTATTGACAGCGCTAATGAAAAACTGTTTTTT.

The CDR3 here is CASSLTSGGGNEQFF. For the CDR3, the DNA is TGTGCCAGCAGCCTCACTAGCGGGGGGGGGAATGAGCAGTTCTTC. This chain connects TRBV11-2 to TRBJ2-1; 13 nucleotides align to TRBD2. CDR1 and CDR2 (germline): SGHAT, FQNNGV. The CDR3 totals 15 residues. Trimming cost V 5 bases and J 7 bases; bases outside gene matches: 5.

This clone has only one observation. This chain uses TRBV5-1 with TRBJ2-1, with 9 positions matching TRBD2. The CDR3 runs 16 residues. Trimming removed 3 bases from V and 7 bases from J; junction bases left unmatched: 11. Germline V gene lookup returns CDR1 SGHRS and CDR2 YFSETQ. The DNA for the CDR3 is TGCGCCAGCAGCTCTAAAAGTCTAGCGGGAAATAATGAGCAGTTCTTC. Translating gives CASSSKSLAGNNEQFF.

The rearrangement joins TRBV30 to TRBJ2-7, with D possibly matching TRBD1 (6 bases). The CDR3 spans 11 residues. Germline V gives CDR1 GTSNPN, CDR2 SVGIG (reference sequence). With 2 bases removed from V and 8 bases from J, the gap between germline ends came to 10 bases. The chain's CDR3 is CAWSPTGKQYF. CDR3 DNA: TGTGCCTGGAGTCCCACAGGGAAGCAGTACTTC. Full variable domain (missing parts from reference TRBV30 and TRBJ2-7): SQTIHQWPATLVQPVGSPLSLECTVEGTSNPNLYWYRQAAGRGLQLLFYSVGIGQISSEVPQNLSASRPQDRQFILSSKKLLLSDSGFYLCAWSPTGKQYFGPGTRLTVT.